These 10 T cell receptor beta chains were sequenced from one sample in a study of beta chain features in type 1 diabetes. cDNA synthesis used the whole RNA isolate, giving expressed TCRB sequences. Produced via immunoSEQ multiplex PCR; TCRdb's table is partial and in-frame only. Of around 250,000 clones listed, roughly 70% are singletons. The sequenced material came from naive CD4+ T cells from blood. The source of these receptors is a man aged 25 to 40 in good health.

This chain connects TRBV15 to TRBJ2-7; D is unclear. Between the trimmed V and J ends, which lost 0 bases and 3 bases, there was a span of 9 bases. Germline CDR1 LNHNV, CDR2 YYDKDF (reference sequence). The CDR3 consists of 14 residues. CDR3: CATSRDFTRYEQYF. CDR3 DNA sequence: TGTGCCACCAGCAGAGATTTCACCCGCTACGAGCAGTACTTC.

This sequence joins TRBV2 and TRBJ2-5, with D maybe TRBD1 (5 bases). Germline V gene lookup returns CDR1 SNHLY and CDR2 FYNNEI. The CDR3 has 14 amino acids. V lost 1 base and J 5 bases, leaving 11 bases between the germline ends. The CDR3 reads CASSEVQVFETQYF. The CDR3 nucleotides are TGTGCCAGCAGTGAAGTACAGGTGTTCGAGACCCAGTACTTC.

V is TRBV30 and J is TRBJ1-1; no clear D. The V gene lost 0 bases and the J gene lost 11 bases, with 16 bases spanning the gap. The length of the CDR3 is 13 residues. Germline CDR1 reads GTSNPN; CDR2 reads SVGIG (reference sequence). CDR3 in amino acids: CAWSVQISRKAFF. In DNA form, the CDR3 reads TGTGCCTGGAGTGTACAAATCAGCAGGAAGGCTTTCTTT.

This rearrangement joins TRBV30 to TRBJ2-7; TRBD2 matches 11 bases. This CDR3 spans 14 amino acids. The V segment lost 4 bases and the J segment 7 bases; nucleotides outside the gene matches: 9. Germline CDR1 reads GTSNPN; CDR2 reads SVGIG (reference sequence). The CDR3 sequence: CAWTRTSGGGEQYF. The CDR3 DNA reads TGTGCCTGGACTCGTACTAGCGGGGGCGGAGAGCAGTACTTC.

The chain has TRBV30 and TRBJ1-2; D uncertain. Trimming cost V 4 bases and J 2 bases, with 8 bases left between them. Germline assignment: CDR1 GTSNPN and CDR2 SVGIG (reference sequence). CDR3 size: 12 residues. CDR3: CAWTAGNYGYTF. The DNA of the CDR3 is TGTGCCTGGACGGCCGGGAACTATGGCTACACCTTC.

The V gene is TRBV7-2, the J gene TRBJ2-7; 8 bases fit TRBD2. V was clipped by 7 bases and J by 2 bases; unmatched bases: 7. Germline V lookup: CDR1 SGHTA, CDR2 FQGNSA. This CDR3 spans 14 amino acids. This CDR3 is CASTSSGRAYEQYF. The DNA of the CDR3 is TGTGCCAGCACTTCCAGCGGGAGAGCCTACGAGCAGTACTTC.

The CDR3 loop is CASSLEPSGEGETQYF. The CDR3 nucleotides are TGCGCCAGCAGCTTGGAACCTAGCGGGGAAGGGGAGACCCAGTACTTC. This chain joins TRBV5-1 and TRBJ2-5; 9 nucleotides align to TRBD2. Germline lookup yields CDR1 SGHRS and CDR2 YFSETQ. The CDR3 totals 16 residues. V trimming: 0 bases; J trimming: 5 bases; junction bases outside the gene matches: 8.

The V gene is TRBV7-8, the J gene TRBJ2-5; D is unclear. The germline V and J ends were trimmed by 5 bases and 8 bases, with 15 bases remaining between them. Germline V gene data show CDR1 as SGHVS and CDR2 as FQNEAQ. The CDR3 covers 13 residues. CDR3: CASSRYPTRTQYF. For the CDR3, the DNA is TGTGCCAGCAGCCGCTACCCAACACGTACCCAGTACTTC.

To note about this clone: The sample has other DNA sequences that encode this CDR3 too. The gene calls are TRBV30 and TRBJ2-5; D is undetermined. Germline V gene lookup returns CDR1 GTSNPN and CDR2 SVGIG (reference sequence). V lost 2 bases and J lost 4, with 8 bases in between. This CDR3 region has 12 residues. The CDR3 DNA reads TGTGCCTGGAGTCAGGCCCGAGAGACCCAGTACTTC. This gives the protein CAWSQARETQYF.

To note about this clone: Other DNA sequences in the same sample also yield this CDR3. The chain combines TRBV30 with TRBJ2-5; no reliable D call. CDR3 size: 13 residues. CDR1 GTSNPN and CDR2 SVGIG come from the germline V gene (reference sequence). Trimming removed 2 bases at V and 2 bases at J, with 9 bases between. DNA for the CDR3: TGTGCCTGGAGTACAGTATTTCAAGAGACCCAGTACTTC. This gives the protein CAWSTVFQETQYF.